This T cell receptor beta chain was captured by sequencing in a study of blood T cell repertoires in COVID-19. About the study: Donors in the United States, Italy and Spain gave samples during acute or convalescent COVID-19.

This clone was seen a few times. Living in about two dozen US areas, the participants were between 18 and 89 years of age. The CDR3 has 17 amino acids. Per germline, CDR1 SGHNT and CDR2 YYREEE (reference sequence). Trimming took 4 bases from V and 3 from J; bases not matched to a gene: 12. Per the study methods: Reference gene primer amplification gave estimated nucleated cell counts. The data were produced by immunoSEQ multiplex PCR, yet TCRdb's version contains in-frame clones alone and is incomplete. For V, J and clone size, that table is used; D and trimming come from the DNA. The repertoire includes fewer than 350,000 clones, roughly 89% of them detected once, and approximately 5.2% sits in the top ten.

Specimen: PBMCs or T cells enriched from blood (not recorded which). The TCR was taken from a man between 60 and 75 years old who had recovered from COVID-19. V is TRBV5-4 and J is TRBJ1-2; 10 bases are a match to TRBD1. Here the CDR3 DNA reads TGTGCCAGCAGCCCCCAACCCCGACAGGGGGCGGACTATGGCTACACCTTC. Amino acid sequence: CASSPQPRQGADYGYTF.